A single sample is the source of the 21 T cell receptor beta chains below, sequenced in a study of blood T cell repertoires in COVID-19. Data came from immunoSEQ multiplex PCR; TCRdb stores just in-frame clones and leaves some out. The table shows roughly 280,000 clones, with around nine tenths occurring only once. Sequenced input: peripheral blood. The receptors come from a woman aged 60-75 years with COVID-19, enrolled during active disease.

The chain is built from TRBV3-1 (or the pseudogene TRBV3-2) and TRBJ1-3; a possible D gene is TRBD1 (5 bases). Trimming shortened V by 4 bases and J by 10 bases, and 14 bases separated the two germline ends. Germline V CDR1 and CDR2: LGHDT, YNNKEL (reference sequence). The CDR3 is 13 amino acids. CDR3 in DNA: TGTGCCAGCAGCCGGACCGGGGGGGATACCATATATTTT. As protein: CASSRTGGDTIYF.

The chain joins TRBV6-5 to TRBJ1-2, with 8 nucleotides matching TRBD1. Looked up from germline, CDR1 is MNHEY and CDR2 is SVGAGI. With 2 bases clipped from V and 2 bases from J, the junction kept 4 bases outside the gene matches. The CDR3 runs 15 residues. CDR3 nucleotides: TGTGCCAGCAGTTACGCAGGGGGCAGGAACTATGGCTACACCTTC. This translates into CASSYAGGRNYGYTF.

The chain joins TRBV27 to TRBJ2-1; 8 bases map to TRBD1. From germline, CDR1 is MNHEY and CDR2 SMNVEV (reference sequence). V was clipped by 4 bases and J by 8 bases; unmatched bases: 7. This CDR3 has 14 residues. Written as DNA, the CDR3 is TGTGCCAGCAGTTATTTGGACAGGGTTGATGAGCAGTTCTTC. It translates to CASSYLDRVDEQFF.

This clone was counted a single time. The V and J genes are TRBV18 and TRBJ2-1; D is perhaps TRBD1 (6 bases). Germline V gene data show CDR1 as KGHSH and CDR2 as LQKENI. The CDR3 totals 14 residues. The V end was cut by 3 bases, the J end by 2 bases, with 8 bases between. The CDR3 sequence: CASSPGQTYNEQFF. As DNA, the CDR3 is TGTGCCAGCTCACCTGGACAGACCTACAATGAGCAGTTCTTC.

This chain connects TRBV9 to TRBJ1-3, with D perhaps matching TRBD1 (5 bases). V lost 0 bases and J 3 bases, leaving 10 bases between the germline ends. The V gene's germline CDR1 is SGDLS and CDR2 YYNGEE. This CDR3 has 15 amino acids. CDR3 nucleotide sequence: TGTGCCAGCAGCGTAGGGGGGGTAAATGGAAACACCATATATTTT. Its translation is CASSVGGVNGNTIYF.

This chain connects TRBV3-1 (or the pseudogene TRBV3-2) to TRBJ2-3; 9 nucleotides line up with TRBD1. The length of the CDR3 is 15 residues. The germline V gene encodes CDR1 LGHDT and CDR2 YNNKEL (reference sequence). Trimming removed 2 bases from V and 5 bases from J; junction bases left unmatched: 5. The CDR3 DNA is TGTGCCAGCAGCCAACGACAGGGGGGGCGAGATACGCAGTATTTT. Protein: CASSQRQGGRDTQYF.

J is TRBJ1-4 and V is TRBV19; 9 nucleotides agree with TRBD1. V lost 10 bases, J lost 4 bases, and 7 bases stayed unmatched. CDR1 is LNHDA and CDR2 is SQIVND in the germline V gene (reference sequence). The CDR3 has 14 residues. CDR3 DNA: TGTGCCACCACAGGGGGCGCTTATAATGAAAAACTGTTTTTT. Encoded protein: CATTGGAYNEKLFF.

J is TRBJ1-1 and V is TRBV5-4; 7 bases are a match to TRBD1. This CDR3 has 15 residues. The V gene's germline CDR1 is SGHNT and CDR2 YYREEE (reference sequence). V gave up 4 bases and J gave up 3 bases; unmatched junction bases: 9. The CDR3 sequence is CASSPRTGLDTEAFF. In DNA, the CDR3 is TGTGCCAGCAGCCCCCGGACAGGTCTGGACACTGAAGCTTTCTTT.

The J gene is TRBJ1-5, the V gene TRBV5-5; no firm D call. This CDR3 has 18 amino acids. Trimming cost V 1 base and J 1 base, with 18 bases left between them. Germline V lookup: CDR1 SGHKS, CDR2 YYEKEE (reference sequence). The CDR3 bases are TGTGCCAGCAGCTTGAACCAAAGAAGCCTTCGAAGCAATCAGCCCCAGCATTTT. This translates into CASSLNQRSLRSNQPQHF.

V is TRBV30 and J is TRBJ2-2, with 12 bases lining up with TRBD2. V lost 1 base, J lost 11 bases, and 5 bases stayed unmatched. Germline values: CDR1 GTSNPN, CDR2 SVGIG (reference sequence). The CDR3 extends over 14 amino acids. The CDR3 is CAWSGGLAGYELFF. CDR3 nucleotides: TGTGCCTGGAGTGGAGGACTAGCGGGATATGAGCTGTTTTTT.

This clone was detected only a few times. The J gene is TRBJ2-1, the V gene TRBV19; 7 bases map to TRBD2. Losses at the gene ends were 7 bases for V and 6 bases for J; bases not matched to a gene: 15. This CDR3 has 16 residues. Germline CDR1 reads LNHDA; CDR2 reads SQIVND (reference sequence). Here the CDR3 DNA reads TGTGCCAGTATGGGCGGGAGAGCCTTTCTTTTCAATGAGCAGTTCTTC. Translating gives CASMGGRAFLFNEQFF.

V gene TRBV5-1 combines with J gene TRBJ2-1; the match to TRBD2 covers 9 bases. CDR3 length equals 17 residues. V lost 1 base and J lost 5; bases outside the gene matches: 10. Germline loops: CDR1 SGHRS, CDR2 YFSETQ. The CDR3 coding sequence is TGCGCCAGCAGCTTGCTAGCGGGAAGCCCTTCACACAATGAGCAGTTCTTC. Translation gives CASSLLAGSPSHNEQFF. The full variable domain, in which reference TRBV5-1 and TRBJ2-1 provide the parts outside the CDR3, is KAGVTQTPRYLIKTRGQQVTLSCSPISGHRSVSWYQQTPGQGLQFLFEYFSETQRNKGNFPGRFSGRQFSNSRSEMNVSTLELGDSALYLCASSLLAGSPSHNEQFFGPGTRLTVL.

The chain has TRBV7-3 and TRBJ2-3; weak D call: TRBD2 (6 bases). Germline values: CDR1 SGHTA, CDR2 FQGTGA. Between the trimmed V and J ends, which lost 5 bases and 2 bases, there was a span of 14 bases. CDR3 length: 15 amino acids. CDR3 sequence reads: CASSRRARNTDTQYF. In nucleotides, the CDR3 is TGTGCCAGCAGCCGGAGGGCTAGAAACACAGATACGCAGTATTTT.

The chain has TRBV30 and TRBJ2-5; 11 nucleotides align to TRBD2. The germline CDR1 and CDR2 sequences are GTSNPN and SVGIG (reference sequence). V was pared by 2 bases and J by 4 bases, with 9 bases of the junction left unmatched. The CDR3 has 16 amino acids. The CDR3 DNA follows: TGTGCCTGGAGTTCCAAAGGGACTAGCGGTATAGAGACCCAGTACTTC. Its protein product is CAWSSKGTSGIETQYF.

J is TRBJ2-3 and V is TRBV10-1; a weak D match, TRBD2 (5 bases). Germline V lookup: CDR1 WNHNN, CDR2 SYGVQD (reference sequence). This CDR3 is built from 17 residues. Trimming stripped 0 bases from V and 1 base from J, with 14 bases between. The CDR3 region has the DNA TGCGCCAGCAGTGAGTCGAGTGCGGGCTGGGGCACAGATACGCAGTATTTT. Translated: CASSESSAGWGTDTQYF.

This clone was recorded once. The CDR3: CASSPTGPQAFF. The CDR3 bases are TGTGCCAGCAGTCCAACAGGGCCCCAAGCTTTCTTT. This chain joins TRBV12-3 or TRBV12-4 and TRBJ1-1, with D tentatively TRBD1 (6 bases). This CDR3 has 12 residues. The V gene lost 5 bases and the J gene lost 9 bases, with 13 bases spanning the gap.

The chain carries TRBV5-4 and TRBJ2-5; the D gene is possibly TRBD1 (5 bases). Trimming took off 0 bases at V and 5 bases at J, with 8 bases between the two ends. This CDR3 region has 13 residues. Germline assignment: CDR1 SGHNT and CDR2 YYREEE (reference sequence). The CDR3 coding sequence is TGTGCCAGCAGCTTGGCAGGGCGTGAGACCCAGTACTTC. It translates to CASSLAGRETQYF. Combining the CDR3 with reference TRBV5-4 and TRBJ2-5 gives the whole variable domain ETGVTQSPTHLIKTRGQQVTLRCSSQSGHNTVSWYQQALGQGPQFIFQYYREEENGRGNFPPRFSGLQFPNYSSELNVNALELDDSALYLCASSLAGRETQYFGPGTRLLVL.

The V call is TRBV29-1, the J call TRBJ2-3, with TRBD2 matching 7 bases. CDR3 length: 15 amino acids. Germline V gives CDR1 SQVTM, CDR2 ANQGSEA. V lost 6 bases, J lost 1 base, and 10 bases stayed unmatched. The CDR3 region has the DNA TGCAGCGTCGCTAGGCCTAGCGGAGGCACAGATACGCAGTATTTT. Translated: CSVARPSGGTDTQYF.

The chain has TRBV5-1 and TRBJ1-1; D unresolved. The V gene's germline CDR1 is SGHRS and CDR2 YFSETQ. The length of the CDR3 is 15 residues. V lost 5 bases, J lost 0 bases, and 14 bases lay in between. This CDR3 reads CASRREAVLNTEAFF. Written as DNA, the CDR3 is TGCGCCAGCAGAAGGGAGGCGGTCCTGAACACTGAAGCTTTCTTT.

The chain links TRBV30 to TRBJ1-1, with unresolved D. Per germline, CDR1 GTSNPN and CDR2 SVGIG (reference sequence). There are 16 residues in the CDR3. Trimming cost V 0 bases and J 4 bases, with 18 bases left between them. For the CDR3, the DNA is TGTGCCTGGAGTGTAAGGCAGGCGGGTGTGGGCACTGAAGCTTTCTTT. The encoded protein is CAWSVRQAGVGTEAFF.

The chain employs TRBV6-2 or TRBV6-3 and TRBJ1-2; D remains unclear. The CDR3 extends over 12 amino acids. CDR1 MNHEY and CDR2 SVGEGT come from the germline V gene. V was trimmed by 4 bases and J by 8 bases, leaving 11 bases between them. The CDR3 reads CASSFDGRGYTF. The CDR3 DNA reads TGTGCCAGCAGTTTCGACGGGAGAGGCTACACCTTC.